The 24 T cell receptor beta chains presented below share a single source sample, sequenced in a study of OX40 agonist ivuxolimab in advanced cancers. Repertoires were generated with immunoSEQ multiplex PCR, while TCRdb's copy carries only in-frame clones and drops some. The profile shows about 72,000 clones, about 91% of them singletons. This sample comprised CD4+ or CD8+ T cells sorted from blood, obtained in a trial of the OX40 agonist ivuxolimab. Receptor source: an adult with an advanced solid tumor such as melanoma, head and neck, liver or kidney cancer.

The V gene is TRBV10-1, the J gene TRBJ2-1; perhaps TRBD1 as D (5 bases). CDR1 and CDR2 from the germline V gene are WNHNN and SYGVQD (reference sequence). Trimming cost V 4 bases and J 7 bases, with 20 bases left between them. The CDR3 has 16 amino acids. CDR3 DNA sequence: TGCGCCAGCAGTGCGTCAAGGGCAGGGCGTCCGAATGAGCAGTTCTTC. It yields the protein CASSASRAGRPNEQFF.

This sequence joins TRBV5-1 and TRBJ1-1; 8 bases line up with TRBD1. Germline assignment: CDR1 SGHRS and CDR2 YFSETQ. The length of the CDR3 is 15 residues. V lost 0 bases and J lost 0; bases outside the gene matches: 1. CDR3 bases: TGCGCCAGCAGCTTGGGGACAGGGTTGAACACTGAAGCTTTCTTT. It specifies CASSLGTGLNTEAFF. Using reference TRBV5-1 and TRBJ1-1 for the parts outside the CDR3, the full variable domain is KAGVTQTPRYLIKTRGQQVTLSCSPISGHRSVSWYQQTPGQGLQFLFEYFSETQRNKGNFPGRFSGRQFSNSRSEMNVSTLELGDSALYLCASSLGTGLNTEAFFGQGTRLTVV.

The V gene is TRBV5-1, the J gene TRBJ1-4; no clear D gene. The CDR3 has 13 residues. Germline V gene data show CDR1 as SGHRS and CDR2 as YFSETQ. With 7 bases removed from V and 7 bases from J, the gap between germline ends came to 14 bases. The CDR3 protein is CASGPLGTEKLFF. In nucleotides, the CDR3 is TGCGCCAGCGGACCCCTCGGAACTGAAAAACTGTTTTTT.

The chain uses TRBV9 and TRBJ2-1; 9 bases match TRBD2. CDR3 length equals 16 residues. V shed 0 bases and J 1 base; nucleotides not matched to a gene: 2. The germline V gene encodes CDR1 SGDLS and CDR2 YYNGEE. The CDR3, as DNA: TGTGCCAGCAGCGTAGTTACTAGCGGGTCCTACAATGAGCAGTTCTTC. Protein product: CASSVVTSGSYNEQFF.

This clone has only one observation. The chain couples TRBV5-1 to TRBJ2-3; D is unresolved. V shed 5 bases and J shed 2 bases, with 9 bases lying between them. The CDR3 consists of 13 residues. CDR1 is SGHRS and CDR2 is YFSETQ in the germline V gene. The DNA for the CDR3 is TGCGCCAGCAGTCAGGATCCCACAGATACGCAGTATTTT. It is translated as CASSQDPTDTQYF.

The chain links TRBV27 to TRBJ1-1; D possibly corresponds to TRBD1 (6 bases). Trimming stripped 6 bases from V and 5 bases from J, with 19 bases between. There are 15 residues in the CDR3. CDR1 MNHEY and CDR2 SMNVEV come from the germline V gene (reference sequence). For the CDR3, the DNA is TGTGCCAGCAGACCTTTCTCAGGGGTTGGGACTGAAGCTTTCTTT. Protein product: CASRPFSGVGTEAFF.

This chain uses TRBV19 with TRBJ1-5; the D gene is possibly TRBD1 (6 bases). The CDR3 is made up of 16 amino acids. Deletions cut 6 bases from V and 3 bases from J, with 18 bases between. Germline V gives CDR1 LNHDA, CDR2 SQIVND (reference sequence). The CDR3 protein is CASRPQTGFYNQPQHF. The DNA for the CDR3 is TGTGCCAGTAGACCACAGACAGGTTTTTACAATCAGCCCCAGCATTTT.

V usage is TRBV5-6 and J usage is TRBJ2-5; D remains ambiguous. Germline V gene sequence: CDR1 SGHDT, CDR2 YYEEEE. This CDR3 region has 13 residues. V was cut by 2 bases and J by 2 bases, with 7 bases left in between. Written as DNA, the CDR3 is TGTGCCAGCAGCTTTAAAGAACAAGAGACCCAGTACTTC. This sequence encodes CASSFKEQETQYF.

The genes are TRBV6-5 and TRBJ1-4; D is undetermined. The CDR3 is made up of 15 amino acids. V was trimmed by 6 bases and J by 2 bases, leaving 13 bases between them. Germline values: CDR1 MNHEY, CDR2 SVGAGI. CDR3 DNA: TGTGCCAGCAGCCCGTCTGGTGGGACTAATGAAAAACTGTTTTTT. This encodes CASSPSGGTNEKLFF.

This chain links TRBV18 with TRBJ2-6; no clear D. The CDR3 sequence is 17 residues long. V gave up 2 bases and J gave up 0 bases, with 11 bases separating them. In germline, CDR1 is KGHSH, CDR2 LQKENI. CDR3 DNA: TGTGCCAGCTCACCAAAAAGGATCGGCTCTGGGGCCAACGTCCTGACTTTC. The encoded protein is CASSPKRIGSGANVLTF.

This clone was detected only once. The rearrangement joins TRBV18 to TRBJ2-7, with 7 bases lining up with TRBD1. CDR3 length: 14 amino acids. The trim removed 1 base at V and 3 bases at J, leaving 3 bases unmatched. CDR1 is KGHSH and CDR2 is LQKENI in the germline V gene. The CDR3 DNA reads as TGTGCCAGCTCACCACTTGGACAGGACTACGAGCAGTACTTC. Its translation is CASSPLGQDYEQYF.

This clone was detected only once. CDR3 bases: TGTGCCAGCAGTCGGCAGAGAACAGATACGCAGTATTTT. Protein product: CASSRQRTDTQYF. The chain uses TRBV6-5 and TRBJ2-3; D is unresolved. Trimming took off 5 bases at V and 3 bases at J, with 9 bases between the two ends. Per the germline V gene, CDR1 is MNHEY and CDR2 is SVGAGI. The CDR3 sequence is 13 residues long.

The chain employs TRBV21-1 and TRBJ1-6. TRBV21-1 is designated a pseudogene. This CDR3 has 15 amino acids. CDR3 protein: CASSNTHSRSSPLHF. The CDR3 DNA follows: TGTGCCAGCAGCAACACGCACAGCCGGAGTTCACCCCTCCACTTT.

The chain combines TRBV6-5 with TRBJ1-4, with 8 bases aligning to TRBD1. This CDR3 is 16 amino acids long. Trimming took 4 bases from V and 8 from J; bases not matched to a gene: 12. Germline CDR1 reads MNHEY; CDR2 reads SVGAGI. The CDR3 nucleotides are TGTGCCAGCAGTTCCTTACAGGGGGGCCTTGGGGAAAAACTGTTTTTT. This sequence encodes CASSSLQGGLGEKLFF.

The chain links TRBV20-1 to TRBJ2-4; TRBD2 matches at 8 bases. Germline lookup yields CDR1 DFQATT and CDR2 SNEGSKA (reference sequence). This CDR3 has 11 residues. The CDR3 loop reads CRGTRGNIQYF. Here the CDR3 DNA reads TGCAGGGGGACTAGGGGGAACATTCAGTACTTC.

This rearrangement joins TRBV6-1 to TRBJ2-7; 9 nucleotides line up with TRBD1. CDR3 size: 13 residues. Germline V gene data show CDR1 as MNHNS and CDR2 as SASEGT. The ends lost 7 bases at V and 2 bases at J; junction bases unmatched: 3. The CDR3 region is CASTWTGAYEQYF. The CDR3 DNA reads as TGTGCCAGCACTTGGACAGGGGCCTACGAGCAGTACTTC.

J is TRBJ1-5 and V is TRBV19; a possible D gene is TRBD1 (5 bases). Trimming left V 4 bases short and J 5 bases short, with 15 bases between. This CDR3 contains 15 residues. Germline CDR1 is LNHDA and CDR2 is SQIVND (reference sequence). The CDR3 is CASSSTRGTHQPQHF. CDR3 in DNA: TGTGCCAGTAGTAGTACAAGGGGAACTCATCAGCCCCAGCATTTT.

The chain recombines TRBV6-5 with TRBJ1-4; TRBD1 aligns across 8 bases. Germline trimming cut 5 bases from V and 6 bases from J; bases unmatched to any gene: 5. Germline-derived CDR1 and CDR2 are MNHEY and SVGAGI. CDR3 length: 14 amino acids. The CDR3 here is CASSKTGGDEKLFF. CDR3 bases: TGTGCCAGCAGTAAAACAGGGGGTGATGAAAAACTGTTTTTT.

V and J are TRBV9 and TRBJ1-1; the D gene is possibly TRBD1 (6 bases). This CDR3 spans 15 amino acids. CDR1 SGDLS and CDR2 YYNGEE come from the germline V gene. V was trimmed by 0 bases and J by 6 bases, leaving 15 bases between them. The CDR3 loop reads CASSVEEWGPSEAFF. The CDR3 DNA reads as TGTGCCAGCAGCGTAGAAGAGTGGGGGCCCTCTGAAGCTTTCTTT. The full variable domain, its missing parts supplied by reference TRBV9 and TRBJ1-1, is DSGVTQTPKHLITATGQRVTLRCSPRSGDLSVYWYQQSLDQGLQFLIQYYNGEERAKGNILERFSAQQFPDLHSELNLSSLELGDSALYFCASSVEEWGPSEAFFGQGTRLTVV.

Regarding this clone: The identical CDR3 is also encoded by other nucleotide sequences in the sample. The chain employs TRBV2 and TRBJ1-1, with TRBD1 as a possible D gene (6 bases). V gave up 7 bases and J gave up 4 bases, with 13 bases separating them. Germline V gives CDR1 SNHLY, CDR2 FYNNEI. CDR3 length: 13 amino acids. Here the CDR3 DNA reads TGTGCCAGCACCGGGGAGGGGGGCACTGAAGCTTTCTTT. Residues: CASTGEGGTEAFF.

This chain uses TRBV13 with TRBJ2-1; the D is unclear. V lost 8 bases, J lost 6 bases, and 14 bases lay in between. This CDR3 has 13 amino acids. Germline V gene lookup returns CDR1 PRHDT and CDR2 FYEKMQ (reference sequence). CDR3 DNA sequence: TGTGCCAGCGGATGGGATTACGGCAATGAGCAGTTCTTC. Its protein product is CASGWDYGNEQFF.

This chain connects TRBV28 to TRBJ2-1, with D possibly matching TRBD2 (6 bases). Germline V lookup: CDR1 MDHEN, CDR2 SYDVKM. The CDR3 covers 14 residues. Trimming took off 3 bases at V and 0 bases at J, with 6 bases between the two ends. The DNA for the CDR3 is TGTGCCAGCAGTTTGACTAGCTCCTACAATGAGCAGTTCTTC. The encoded protein is CASSLTSSYNEQFF.

The CDR3 spells CASSSSGGAVRHEQYF. The CDR3 nucleotides are TGTGCCAGCAGTTCTAGCGGGGGGGCCGTTCGGCACGAGCAGTACTTC. The chain is built from TRBV28 and TRBJ2-7, with TRBD2 identical over 12 bases. This CDR3 region has 16 residues. Per germline, CDR1 MDHEN and CDR2 SYDVKM. J gave up 5 bases and V 4 bases, and 9 bases lay outside the gene matches.

The rearrangement joins TRBV29-1 to TRBJ2-3, with 9 bases lining up with TRBD2. CDR3 length: 14 residues. The germline CDR1 and CDR2 sequences are SQVTM and ANQGSEA. Unmatched junction bases numbered 5, after V lost 6 bases and J lost 1 base. As DNA, the CDR3 is TGCAGCGTCAAGACTAGCGGTCGCACAGATACGCAGTATTTT. Its translation: CSVKTSGRTDTQYF.